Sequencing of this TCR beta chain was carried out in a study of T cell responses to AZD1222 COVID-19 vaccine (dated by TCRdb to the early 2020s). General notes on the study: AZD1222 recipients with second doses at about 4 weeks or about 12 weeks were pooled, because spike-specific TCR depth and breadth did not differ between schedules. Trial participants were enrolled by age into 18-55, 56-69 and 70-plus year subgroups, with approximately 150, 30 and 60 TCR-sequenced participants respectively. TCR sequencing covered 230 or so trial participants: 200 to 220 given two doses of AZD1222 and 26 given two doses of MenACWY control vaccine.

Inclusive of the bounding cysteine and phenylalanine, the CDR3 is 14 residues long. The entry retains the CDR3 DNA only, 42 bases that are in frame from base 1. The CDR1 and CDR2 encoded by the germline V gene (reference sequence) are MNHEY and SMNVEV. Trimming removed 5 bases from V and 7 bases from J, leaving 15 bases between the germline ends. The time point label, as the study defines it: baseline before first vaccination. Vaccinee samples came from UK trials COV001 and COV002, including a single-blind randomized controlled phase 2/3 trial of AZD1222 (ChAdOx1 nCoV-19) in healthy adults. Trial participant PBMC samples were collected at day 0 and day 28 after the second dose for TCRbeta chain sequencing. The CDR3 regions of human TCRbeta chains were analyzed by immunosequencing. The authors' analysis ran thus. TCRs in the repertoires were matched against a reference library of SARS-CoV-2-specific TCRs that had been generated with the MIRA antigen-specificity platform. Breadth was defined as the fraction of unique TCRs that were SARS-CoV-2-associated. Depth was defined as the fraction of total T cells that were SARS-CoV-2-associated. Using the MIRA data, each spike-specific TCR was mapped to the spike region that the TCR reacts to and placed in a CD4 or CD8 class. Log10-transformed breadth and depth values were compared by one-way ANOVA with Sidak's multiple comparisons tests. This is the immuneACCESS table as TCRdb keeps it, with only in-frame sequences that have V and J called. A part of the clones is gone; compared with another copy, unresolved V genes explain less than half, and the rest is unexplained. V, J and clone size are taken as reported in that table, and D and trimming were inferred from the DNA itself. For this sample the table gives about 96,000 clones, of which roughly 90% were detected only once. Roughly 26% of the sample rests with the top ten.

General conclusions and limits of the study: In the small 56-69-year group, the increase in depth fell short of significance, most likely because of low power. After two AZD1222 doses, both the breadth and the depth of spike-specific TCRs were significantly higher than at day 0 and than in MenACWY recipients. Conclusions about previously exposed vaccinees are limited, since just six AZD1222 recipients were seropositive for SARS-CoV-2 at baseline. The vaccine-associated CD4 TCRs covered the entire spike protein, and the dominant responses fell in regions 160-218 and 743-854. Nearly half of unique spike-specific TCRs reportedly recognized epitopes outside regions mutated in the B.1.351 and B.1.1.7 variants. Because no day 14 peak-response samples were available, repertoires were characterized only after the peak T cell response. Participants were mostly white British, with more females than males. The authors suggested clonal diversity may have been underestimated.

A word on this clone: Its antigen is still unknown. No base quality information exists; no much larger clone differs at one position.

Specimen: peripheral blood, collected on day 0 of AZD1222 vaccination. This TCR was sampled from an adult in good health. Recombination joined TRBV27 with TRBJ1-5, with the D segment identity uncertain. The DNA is TGTGCCAGCAGTCCCGCGGGGTCCATACAGCCCCAGCATTTT. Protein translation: CASSPAGSIQPQHF.